This T cell receptor beta chain was captured by sequencing in a study of a mutant IDH1 vaccine in newly diagnosed glioma. About the study: First vaccine doses came 4-6 weeks after radiotherapy alone, or with temozolomide cycles. Before enrollment, patients got radiotherapy alone, temozolomide alone, or mostly the combination.

Sequenced by immunoSEQ multiplex PCR; TCRdb stores in-frame clones only, minus some. The sample lists about 43,000 clones; roughly 84% were seen once. V was cut by 2 bases and J by 0 bases, with 9 bases left in between. Germline CDR1 is SGDLS and CDR2 is YYNGEE. The CDR3 contains 15 residues. Points on this clone: No antigen is known for it.

Time point here: week 23, last vaccination. Every single dose of the vaccine, 300 ug of mutant IDH1 20-mer peptide, came with topical imiquimod. V usage is TRBV9 and J usage is TRBJ1-5; possibly TRBD1 for D (5 bases). The source of this sequence is a woman aged 18-29 years with glioma. Some clones in this sample may be carry-over from other donors' samples. Material: PBMCs, obtained from a glioma patient whose treatment included an IDH1 peptide vaccine. The CDR3 region has the DNA TGTGCCAGCAGCGTCGCGGGACTTAGCAATCAGCCCCAGCATTTT. This codes for CASSVAGLSNQPQHF.